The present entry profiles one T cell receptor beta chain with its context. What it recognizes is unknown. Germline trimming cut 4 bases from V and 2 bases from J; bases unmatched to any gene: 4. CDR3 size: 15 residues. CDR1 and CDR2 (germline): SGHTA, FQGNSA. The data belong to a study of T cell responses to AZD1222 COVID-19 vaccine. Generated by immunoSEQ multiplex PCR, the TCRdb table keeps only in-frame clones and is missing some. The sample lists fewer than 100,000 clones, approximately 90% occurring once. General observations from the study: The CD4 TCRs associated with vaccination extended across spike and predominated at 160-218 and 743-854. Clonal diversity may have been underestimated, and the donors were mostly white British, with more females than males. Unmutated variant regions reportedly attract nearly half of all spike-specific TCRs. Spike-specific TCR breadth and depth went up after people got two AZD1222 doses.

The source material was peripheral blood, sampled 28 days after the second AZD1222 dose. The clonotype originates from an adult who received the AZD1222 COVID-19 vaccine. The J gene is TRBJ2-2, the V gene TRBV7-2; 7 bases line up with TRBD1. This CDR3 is CASSSRDSNTGELFF. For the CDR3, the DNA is TGTGCCAGCAGCTCCCGGGACAGCAACACCGGGGAGCTGTTTTTT.